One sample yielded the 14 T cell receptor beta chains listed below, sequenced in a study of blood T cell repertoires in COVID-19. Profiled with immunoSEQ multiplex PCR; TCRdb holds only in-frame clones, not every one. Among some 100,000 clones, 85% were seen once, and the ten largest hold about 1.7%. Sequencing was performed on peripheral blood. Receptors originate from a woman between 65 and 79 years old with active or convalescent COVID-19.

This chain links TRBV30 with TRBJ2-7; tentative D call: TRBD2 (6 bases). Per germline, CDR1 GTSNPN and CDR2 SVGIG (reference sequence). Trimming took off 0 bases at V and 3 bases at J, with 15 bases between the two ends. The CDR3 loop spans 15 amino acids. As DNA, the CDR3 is TGTGCCTGGAGTGTAGGGCCTCGGGGACTCTACGAGCAGTACTTC. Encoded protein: CAWSVGPRGLYEQYF.

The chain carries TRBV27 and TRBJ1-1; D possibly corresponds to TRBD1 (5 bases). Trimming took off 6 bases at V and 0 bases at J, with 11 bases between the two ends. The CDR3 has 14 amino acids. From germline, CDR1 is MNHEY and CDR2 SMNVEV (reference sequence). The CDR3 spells CASSPTEMNTEAFF. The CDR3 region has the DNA TGTGCCAGCAGCCCGACAGAGATGAACACTGAAGCTTTCTTT.

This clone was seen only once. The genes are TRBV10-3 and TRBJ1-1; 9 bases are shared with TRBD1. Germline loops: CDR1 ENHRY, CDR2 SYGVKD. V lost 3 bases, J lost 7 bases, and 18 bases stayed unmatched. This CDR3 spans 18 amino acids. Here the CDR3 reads CAISDRGKGGQGAGEAFF. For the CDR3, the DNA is TGTGCCATCAGTGATAGGGGAAAAGGGGGACAGGGTGCCGGTGAAGCTTTCTTT.

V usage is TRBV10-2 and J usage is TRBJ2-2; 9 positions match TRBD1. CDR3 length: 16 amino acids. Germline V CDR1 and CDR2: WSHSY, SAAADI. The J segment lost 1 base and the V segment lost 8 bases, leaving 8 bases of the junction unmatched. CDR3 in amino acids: CASGSGTGMNTGELFF. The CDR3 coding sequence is TGCGCCAGCGGGTCCGGGACAGGGATGAACACCGGGGAGCTGTTTTTT.

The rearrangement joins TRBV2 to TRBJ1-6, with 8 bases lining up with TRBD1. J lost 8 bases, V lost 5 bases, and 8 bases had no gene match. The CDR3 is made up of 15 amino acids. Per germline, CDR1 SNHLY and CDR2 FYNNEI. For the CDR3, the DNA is TGTGCCAGCAGTAAGGGACAGGTTATGGATTCACCCCTCCACTTT. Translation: CASSKGQVMDSPLHF.

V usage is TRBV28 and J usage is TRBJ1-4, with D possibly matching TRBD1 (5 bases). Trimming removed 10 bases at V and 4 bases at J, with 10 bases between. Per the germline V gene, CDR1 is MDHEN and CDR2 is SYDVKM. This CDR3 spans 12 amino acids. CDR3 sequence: CATQGINEKLFF. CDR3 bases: TGTGCCACCCAGGGAATTAATGAAAAACTGTTTTTT.

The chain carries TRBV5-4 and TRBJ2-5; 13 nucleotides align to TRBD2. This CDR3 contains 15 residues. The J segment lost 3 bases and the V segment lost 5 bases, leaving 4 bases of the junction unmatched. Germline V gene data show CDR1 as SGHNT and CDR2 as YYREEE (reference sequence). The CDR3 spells CASSYGLAGEETQYF. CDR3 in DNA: TGTGCCAGCAGTTATGGACTAGCGGGAGAAGAGACCCAGTACTTC.

Here the CDR3 reads CASSYRDRNYGYTF. In DNA form, the CDR3 reads TGTGCCAGCAGTTACAGGGACAGGAACTATGGCTACACCTTC. The V call is TRBV6-5, the J call TRBJ1-2, with 8 bases that match TRBD1. Germline V CDR1 and CDR2: MNHEY, SVGAGI. Trimming at V came to 2 bases and at J to 2 bases, leaving 1 base not matched to a gene. This CDR3 is built from 14 residues.

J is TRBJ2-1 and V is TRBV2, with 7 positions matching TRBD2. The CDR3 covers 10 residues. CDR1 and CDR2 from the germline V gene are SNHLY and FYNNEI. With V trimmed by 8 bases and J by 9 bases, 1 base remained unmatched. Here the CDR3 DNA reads TGTGCCAGCTGGGGGGGTGAGCAGTTCTTC. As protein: CASWGGEQFF. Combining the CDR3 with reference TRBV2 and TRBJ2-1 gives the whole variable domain EPEVTQTPSHQVTQMGQEVILRCVPISNHLYFYWYRQILGQKVEFLVSFYNNEISEKSEIFDDQFSVERPDGSNFTLKIRSTKLEDSAMYFCASWGGEQFFGPGTRLTVL.

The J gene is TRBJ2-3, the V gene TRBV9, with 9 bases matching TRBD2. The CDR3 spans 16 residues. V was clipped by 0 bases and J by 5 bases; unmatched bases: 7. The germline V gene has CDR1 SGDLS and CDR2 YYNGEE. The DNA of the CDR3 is TGTGCCAGCAGCGTAGAAGCTAGCGGGGAGGAAGATACGCAGTATTTT. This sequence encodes CASSVEASGEEDTQYF.

The DNA of the CDR3 is TGTGCCAGCAGCTTGAGAGGAGTCCCCTCTGGAAACACCATATATTTT. This sequence encodes CASSLRGVPSGNTIYF. The chain carries TRBV5-6 and TRBJ1-3; D uncertain. The V end lost 1 base, the J end lost 0 bases, and 11 bases lay between the germline ends. CDR3 length: 16 residues. Germline CDR1 SGHDT, CDR2 YYEEEE.

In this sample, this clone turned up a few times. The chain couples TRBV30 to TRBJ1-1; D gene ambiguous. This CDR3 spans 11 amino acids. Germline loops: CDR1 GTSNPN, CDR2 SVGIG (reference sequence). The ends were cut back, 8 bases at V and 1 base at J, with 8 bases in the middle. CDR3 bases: TGTGCCGGAACAGAGAACACTGAAGCTTTCTTT. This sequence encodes CAGTENTEAFF.

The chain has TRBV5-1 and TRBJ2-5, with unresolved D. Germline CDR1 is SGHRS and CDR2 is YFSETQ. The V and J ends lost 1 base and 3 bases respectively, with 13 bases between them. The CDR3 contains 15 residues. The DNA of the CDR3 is TGCGCCAGCAGCTTGACGACTGCCGGCGAAGAGACCCAGTACTTC. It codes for CASSLTTAGEETQYF.

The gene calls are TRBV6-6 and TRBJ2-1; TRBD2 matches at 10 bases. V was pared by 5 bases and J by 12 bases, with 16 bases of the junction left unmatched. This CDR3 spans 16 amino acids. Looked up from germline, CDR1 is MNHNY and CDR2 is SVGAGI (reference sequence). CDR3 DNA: TGTGCCAGCAGTAATAGAGCGGGAGGGCCGGCAATTGCGCAGTTCTTC. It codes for CASSNRAGGPAIAQFF.